The 17 T cell receptor beta chains below were found in one sample sequenced in a study of shared clonotypes between healthy human individuals. It was CD45RO-negative cells, positively selected for CCR7, that made up naive CD8 cells, with terminally differentiated effector memory CD45RA+ cells excluded. TCRdb's table, derived via immunoSEQ multiplex PCR, lists solely in-frame clones and lacks some. The sample holds some 2.1 million clones; about 95% are singletons and the top ten take around 1.1%. The specimen sequenced was naive CD8+ T cells sorted from blood. Receptors originate from a man aged 18 to 29 in good health.

On this clone itself: The sample contains more than one DNA sequence encoding this CDR3. The V and J genes are TRBV11-2 and TRBJ2-3, with 8 bases that match TRBD2. The CDR3 covers 15 residues. Per the germline V gene, CDR1 is SGHAT and CDR2 is FQNNGV. V gave up 3 bases and J gave up 2 bases; unmatched junction bases: 4. CDR3 DNA: TGTGCCAGCAGCTTTAGCGGGGCCTCCACAGATACGCAGTATTTT. Translating gives CASSFSGASTDTQYF.

This chain joins TRBV9 and TRBJ2-5, with TRBD2 matching 11 bases. With 2 bases clipped from V and 0 bases from J, the junction kept 6 bases outside the gene matches. Germline V gene sequence: CDR1 SGDLS, CDR2 YYNGEE. The CDR3 length is 17 residues. DNA for the CDR3: TGTGCCAGCAGCGTTCCGGGACTAGCGGTATACCAAGAGACCCAGTACTTC. Its translation: CASSVPGLAVYQETQYF.

V gene TRBV4-1 combines with J gene TRBJ1-4; no clear D gene. CDR1 is MGHRA and CDR2 is YSYEKL in the germline V gene. CDR3 length equals 11 residues. V was clipped by 1 base and J by 14 bases, with 8 bases between them. CDR3 in amino acids: CASSQGYYLFF. The CDR3 DNA follows: TGCGCCAGCAGCCAAGGGTATTACCTGTTTTTT.

V and J are TRBV28 and TRBJ2-1; D perhaps matches TRBD2 (6 bases). From germline, CDR1 is MDHEN and CDR2 SYDVKM. Trimming took off 8 bases at V and 3 bases at J, with 17 bases between the two ends. This CDR3 has 15 residues. CDR3 region: CASQHGDWGYNEQFF. The CDR3 nucleotides read TGTGCCAGCCAACACGGGGACTGGGGCTACAATGAGCAGTTCTTC.

The gene calls are TRBV6-4 and TRBJ2-1; possibly TRBD1 for D (6 bases). Trimming removed 3 bases from V and 4 bases from J, with 22 bases in between. The length of the CDR3 is 18 residues. The V gene's germline CDR1 is MRHNA and CDR2 SNTAGT. The CDR3 sequence is CASSDRPLQGLPYNEQFF. The CDR3 DNA follows: TGTGCCAGCAGTGATAGGCCCTTGCAGGGGCTCCCTTACAATGAGCAGTTCTTC.

CDR3 DNA sequence: TGTGCCAGCAGTTTAAGCTTAGACTTAGCGGTCTACGAGCAGTACTTC. Its protein product is CASSLSLDLAVYEQYF. V gene TRBV27 combines with J gene TRBJ2-7, with a weak D call TRBD2 (6 bases). CDR3 length: 16 amino acids. CDR1 MNHEY and CDR2 SMNVEV come from the germline V gene (reference sequence). Trimming took off 2 bases at V and 3 bases at J, with 17 bases between the two ends.

The chain employs TRBV14 and TRBJ2-2; D might be TRBD2 (7 bases). Germline V CDR1 and CDR2: SGHDN, FVKESK. V lost 4 bases and J lost 5, with 17 bases in between. The CDR3 has 16 amino acids. The chain's CDR3 is CASSPFTGGGTGELFF. The DNA for the CDR3 is TGTGCCAGCAGCCCGTTTACGGGGGGCGGGACCGGGGAGCTGTTTTTT.

The V call is TRBV19, the J call TRBJ1-6; possible D gene TRBD1, 5 bases. The CDR3 extends over 13 amino acids. V dropped 9 bases and J dropped 7 bases, with 13 bases sitting between them. Germline CDR1 reads LNHDA; CDR2 reads SQIVND (reference sequence). The CDR3 sequence: CASKLGENSPLHF. CDR3 DNA sequence: TGTGCCAGCAAACTGGGGGAAAATTCACCCCTCCACTTT.

V gene TRBV6-5 combines with J gene TRBJ2-7; TRBD1 aligns across 11 bases. Unmatched junction bases numbered 5, after V lost 1 base and J lost 6 bases. The CDR3 has 15 amino acids. Germline lookup yields CDR1 MNHEY and CDR2 SVGAGI. CDR3 sequence (DNA): TGTGCCAGCAGTTACTACCTCGGGACAGGGGGCGAGCAGTACTTC. The encoded protein is CASSYYLGTGGEQYF.

With regard to this clone: Other DNA sequences from this sample encode an identical CDR3 as well. The chain couples TRBV7-2 to TRBJ2-5, with 13 bases fitting TRBD2. Trimming at V came to 3 bases and at J to 1 base, leaving 2 bases not matched to a gene. Germline values: CDR1 SGHTA, CDR2 FQGNSA. This CDR3 spans 16 amino acids. The CDR3 region is CASSLWTSGGQETQYF. CDR3 nucleotides: TGTGCCAGCAGCTTGTGGACTAGCGGGGGCCAAGAGACCCAGTACTTC. The whole variable domain, remainder taken from reference TRBV7-2 and TRBJ2-5, is GAGVSQSPSNKVTEKGKDVELRCDPISGHTALYWYRQSLGQGLEFLIYFQGNSAPDKSGLPSDRFSAERTGGSVSTLTIQRTQQEDSAVYLCASSLWTSGGQETQYFGPGTRLLVL.

The gene calls are TRBV15 and TRBJ2-7; 8 nucleotides line up with TRBD2. Germline lookup yields CDR1 LNHNV and CDR2 YYDKDF (reference sequence). The CDR3 loop spans 13 amino acids. V was pared by 1 base and J by 10 bases, with 6 bases of the junction left unmatched. This chain's CDR3 is CATSRGAGERQYF. The CDR3 region has the DNA TGTGCCACCAGCAGAGGAGCGGGAGAGCGACAGTACTTC.

This rearrangement joins TRBV5-3 to TRBJ2-3; D gene unclear. TRBV5-3 is assigned to the ORF class and has an uncertain function. The CDR3 is 12 amino acids. V lost 2 bases, J lost 4 bases, and 5 bases lay in between. The CDR3 DNA sequence: TGTGCCAGAAGCTTTGAGCCAGATACGCAGTATTTT. Translated, it gives CARSFEPDTQYF.

In this sample, this clone turned up a few times. The V gene is TRBV19, the J gene TRBJ1-5; 9 nucleotides match TRBD1. V trimming: 7 bases; J trimming: 7 bases; junction bases outside the gene matches: 14. The CDR3 is 16 residues long. The germline CDR1 and CDR2 sequences are LNHDA and SQIVND (reference sequence). CDR3 region: CASIGTGGSVLQPQHF. DNA of the CDR3: TGTGCCAGTATAGGAACAGGGGGCTCCGTTTTGCAGCCCCAGCATTTT.

On this clone: The sample has other DNA sequences that encode this CDR3 too. The chain joins TRBV5-4 to TRBJ2-5; 7 nucleotides agree with TRBD2. There are 15 residues in the CDR3. Germline CDR1 and CDR2: SGHNT and YYREEE (reference sequence). V dropped 0 bases and J dropped 2; count of bases not matched to a gene: 4. The CDR3 coding sequence is TGTGCCAGCAGCTTGGTCGGGACTACGCAAGAGACCCAGTACTTC. This codes for CASSLVGTTQETQYF.

This chain uses TRBV11-2 with TRBJ2-3; D remains unclear. From germline, CDR1 is SGHAT and CDR2 FQNNGV. V was cut by 5 bases and J by 2 bases, with 20 bases left in between. The CDR3 has 17 amino acids. The CDR3 protein is CASSPNLGQKNTDTQYF. As DNA, the CDR3 is TGTGCCAGCAGCCCCAATCTTGGGCAAAAAAACACAGATACGCAGTATTTT. The full variable domain, completed using reference TRBV11-2 and TRBJ2-3, is EAGVAQSPRYKIIEKRQSVAFWCNPISGHATLYWYQQILGQGPKLLIQFQNNGVVDDSQLPKDRFSAERLKGVDSTLKIQPAKLEDSAVYLCASSPNLGQKNTDTQYFGPGTRLTVL.

About this clone itself: This same CDR3 is encoded by further DNA sequences in the sample. This chain connects TRBV27 to TRBJ1-1, with D hard to call. Trimming pared 2 bases from V and 1 base from J, leaving 5 bases between. The germline V gene has CDR1 MNHEY and CDR2 SMNVEV (reference sequence). The CDR3 consists of 13 residues. This CDR3 reads CASSLGRNTEAFF. As DNA, the CDR3 is TGTGCCAGCAGTTTAGGCCGGAACACTGAAGCTTTCTTT.

This clone has a single count. The rearrangement links TRBV27 to TRBJ2-1, with D uncertain. CDR1 and CDR2 (germline): MNHEY, SMNVEV (reference sequence). CDR3 length: 14 amino acids. Trimming left V 6 bases short and J 7 bases short, with 16 bases between. The CDR3 DNA reads as TGTGCCAGCAGCGACGGCGCGGTGTCAAATGAGCAGTTCTTC. It translates to CASSDGAVSNEQFF.